The entry below describes one TCR beta chain. Its target is not known. In the original workflow: Junction-only sequences without quality scores came from ImmunoSEQ, so filtering differed. Sequenced by immunoSEQ multiplex PCR; TCRdb stores in-frame clones only, minus some. V and J calls and clone size are given by that table; D and trimming were obtained from the DNA. The table shows approximately 2.3 million clones, with more than 85% occurring only once. The record originates from a study of shared clonotypes between healthy human individuals. General study results and limits: Several donors held about 5.1% of naive CD4 clonotypes in common.

The sequencing sample was made of naive CD4+ T cells from PBMCs. Indicated subset: CD45RA+ positively selected. The origin of this receptor is a man between 18 and 29 years old in good health. Some clones in this sample may be carry-over from other donors' samples.

CDR3 in DNA: TGCGCCAGCAGCTTGGCAGCGGGGGCGCGATGGGATACGCAGTATTTT. Its protein is CASSLAAGARWDTQYF. The chain couples TRBV5-1 to TRBJ2-3, with 8 bases matching TRBD2. This CDR3 region has 16 residues. The V gene's germline CDR1 is SGHRS and CDR2 YFSETQ. Germline trimming cut 0 bases from V and 6 bases from J; bases unmatched to any gene: 9. Combining the CDR3 with reference TRBV5-1 and TRBJ2-3 gives the whole variable domain KAGVTQTPRYLIKTRGQQVTLSCSPISGHRSVSWYQQTPGQGLQFLFEYFSETQRNKGNFPGRFSGRQFSNSRSEMNVSTLELGDSALYLCASSLAAGARWDTQYFGPGTRLTVL.